This T cell receptor beta chain stems from a study of identical twins. As concerns this clonotype: Its specificity is not known.

General study points: There was more out-of-frame TCR alpha sharing in monozygotic twins than models estimated.

cDNA molecules carried unique molecular identifiers, and template switching added a universal primer site. Each CDR3 protein is one row after TCRdb ran MiXCR on the 5' RACE reads. This sample has just under 650,000 distinct CDR3 sequences, with just over 7% found just once. The CDR3 loop spans 14 amino acids. V shed 2 bases and J 6 bases; nucleotides not matched to a gene: 4. The germline V gene has CDR1 ENHRY and CDR2 SYGVKD. These same data were also listed under a study on yellow fever vaccine responses in identical twins.

Sample: PBMCs. V is TRBV10-3 and J is TRBJ2-3, with 8 bases fitting TRBD1. The sequence was obtained from a woman younger than 35 in good health. CDR3 protein: CAISEPGGRDTQYF. DNA of the CDR3: TGTGCCATCAGTGAGCCAGGGGGCAGGGATACGCAGTATTTT.